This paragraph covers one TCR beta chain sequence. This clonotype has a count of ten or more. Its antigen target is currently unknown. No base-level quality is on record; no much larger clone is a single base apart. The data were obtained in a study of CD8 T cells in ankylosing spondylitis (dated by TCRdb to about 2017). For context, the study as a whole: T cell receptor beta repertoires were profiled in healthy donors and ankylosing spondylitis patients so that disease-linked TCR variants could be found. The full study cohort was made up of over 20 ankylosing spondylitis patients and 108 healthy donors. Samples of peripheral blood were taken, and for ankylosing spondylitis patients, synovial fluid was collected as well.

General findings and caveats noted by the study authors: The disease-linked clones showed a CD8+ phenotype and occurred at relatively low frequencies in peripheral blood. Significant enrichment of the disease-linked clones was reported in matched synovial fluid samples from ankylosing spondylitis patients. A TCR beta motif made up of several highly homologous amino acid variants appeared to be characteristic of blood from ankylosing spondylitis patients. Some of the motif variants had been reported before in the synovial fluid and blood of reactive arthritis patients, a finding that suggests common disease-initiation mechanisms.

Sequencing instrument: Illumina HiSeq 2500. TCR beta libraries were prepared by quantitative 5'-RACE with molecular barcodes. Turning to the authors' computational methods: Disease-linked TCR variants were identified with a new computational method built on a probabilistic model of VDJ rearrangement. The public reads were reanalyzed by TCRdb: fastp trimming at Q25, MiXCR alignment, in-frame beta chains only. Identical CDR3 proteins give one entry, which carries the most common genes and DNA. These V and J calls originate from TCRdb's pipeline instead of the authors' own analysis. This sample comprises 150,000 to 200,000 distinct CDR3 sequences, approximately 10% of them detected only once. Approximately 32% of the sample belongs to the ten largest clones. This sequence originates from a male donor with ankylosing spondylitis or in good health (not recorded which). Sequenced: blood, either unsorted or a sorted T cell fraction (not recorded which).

The bases read TGCGCCAGCAGCTGGGCCAACAGGGAAGATACGCAGTATTTT. This gives the protein CASSWANREDTQYF. Rearrangement joined TRBV5-1 to TRBJ2-3; the D gene is perhaps TRBD1, from 6 matching bases. The CDR3 runs 14 residues from the cysteine to the phenylalanine. The DNA shown is the 42-base CDR3, in frame from base 1. V was cut back by 3 bases and J by 5 bases, leaving a gap of 13 bases between them. Reading the germline V gene gives CDR1 SGHRS and CDR2 YFSETQ.